These 2 T cell receptor beta chains came from one sample sequenced in a study of early T cells in non-severe SARS-CoV-2 infection. In TCRdb, the 5' RACE reads were re-called with MiXCR into one record per CDR3 protein. The sample shows roughly 47,000 distinct CDR3 sequences, less than 7.5% of them seen only once. Sample: whole blood, taken at baseline. Receptors originate from an adult who was a healthcare worker with PCR-confirmed SARS-CoV-2 infection or an uninfected control (not recorded which).

This clonotype was picked up many times. V usage is TRBV7-2 and J usage is TRBJ1-1; TRBD1 matches 10 bases. The CDR3 runs to 15 residues. Germline V gives CDR1 SGHTA, CDR2 FQGNSA. Trimming removed 1 base from V and 4 bases from J; junction bases left unmatched: 3. The CDR3 region is CASSLGGQGGTEAFF. The CDR3, as DNA: TGTGCCAGCAGCTTAGGAGGACAGGGGGGCACTGAAGCTTTCTTT.

V usage is TRBV20-1 and J usage is TRBJ2-7; 8 nucleotides match TRBD2. J lost 5 bases, V lost 0 bases, and 9 bases had no gene match. This CDR3 comprises 15 residues. Germline CDR1 reads DFQATT; CDR2 reads SNEGSKA (reference sequence). In DNA, the CDR3 is TGCAGTGCTAGAGATGGGAATAGCGGGGACCACGAGCAGTACTTC. Encoded protein: CSARDGNSGDHEQYF.